This T cell receptor beta chain was recovered during a study of chemoradiotherapy in HPV16-positive cancers. Study overall: A couple of HPV16-positive patients' cells yielded candidate HPV-specific clones and common motifs. Study-wide results and caveats: Better recurrence-free survival went with HPV-responsive T-cell expansion in HPV16-positive patients. Non-HPV-specific T cells did not expand in tumors during treatment, whereas candidate HPV-specific clones and E7-related motifs did.

Profiled with immunoSEQ multiplex PCR; TCRdb holds only in-frame clones, not every one. The table has some 28,000 clones, about 80% seen once. This clone was observed once. The antigen remains unidentified. V lost 0 bases, J lost 9 bases, and 9 bases lay in between. The CDR3 totals 14 residues. Germline V lookup: CDR1 SGHDN, CDR2 FVKESK. The sequencing used blood, collected from a patient who underwent chemoradiotherapy. This TCR came from a human donor with HPV-associated anogenital cancer. The rearrangement joins TRBV14 to TRBJ1-6; no clear D gene. The CDR3 spells CASSQEGRGSPLHF. The CDR3 region has the DNA TGTGCCAGCAGCCAAGAAGGCCGGGGTTCACCCCTCCACTTT.